Each of the 22 T cell receptor beta chains below was sequenced from the same sample in a study of naive and memory T cell subsets. Their antigens remain unidentified. Study-wide results and limits: A few larger clonotypes appeared in naive repertoires, especially CD8, possibly memory cells re-expressing CD45RA.

Two oligonucleotides, mixed equimolar, formed the beta constant-region primer covering TRBC1 and TRBC2. Nested alpha and beta constant-region primers with the SP2 primer drove four PCR rounds on ligated cDNA. Each CDR3 protein is one row after TCRdb ran MiXCR on the UMI-ligation and nested PCR reads. This sample has around 140,000 distinct CDR3 sequences; under 25% occur once, and the top ten carry about 0.63%. The sequencing input was naive CD8+ T cells from blood. These receptors all stem from a human donor in good health.

The chain links TRBV30 to TRBJ2-7; D gene uncertain. The CDR3 sequence is 12 residues long. V gave up 3 bases and J gave up 0 bases, with 6 bases separating them. Germline V gives CDR1 GTSNPN, CDR2 SVGIG (reference sequence). As DNA, the CDR3 is TGTGCCTGGAGCATCCCCTCCTACGAGCAGTACTTC. Its protein is CAWSIPSYEQYF.

This clonotype has only a few counts. This chain links TRBV27 with TRBJ2-7; 9 nucleotides line up with TRBD1. V was clipped by 4 bases and J by 3 bases; unmatched bases: 4. CDR1 is MNHEY and CDR2 is SMNVEV in the germline V gene (reference sequence). The CDR3 is 14 residues long. CDR3 coding DNA: TGTGCCAGCAGTTGGGGGACAGGGAACTACGAGCAGTACTTC. Protein: CASSWGTGNYEQYF.

The chain employs TRBV4-1 and TRBJ2-7; a weak D match, TRBD2 (8 bases). The germline gives CDR1 MGHRA, CDR2 YSYEKL. This CDR3 contains 16 residues. Trimming took 3 bases from V and 4 from J, leaving 19 bases between them. The CDR3 is CASSQPPGGTEYEQYF. The CDR3 bases are TGCGCCAGCAGCCAGCCACCGGGGGGGACAGAGTACGAGCAGTACTTC.

This sequence joins TRBV6-5 and TRBJ2-2, with a tentative D call TRBD1 (6 bases). V lost 5 bases, J lost 1 base, and 14 bases lay in between. Germline CDR1 and CDR2: MNHEY and SVGAGI. This CDR3 comprises 16 residues. CDR3 sequence reads: CASSDGQMKNTGELFF. The DNA of the CDR3 is TGTGCCAGCAGTGACGGACAGATGAAGAACACCGGGGAGCTGTTTTTT.

J is TRBJ2-1 and V is TRBV7-9; tentatively, D is TRBD2 (7 bases). The germline gives CDR1 SEHNR, CDR2 FQNEAQ (reference sequence). Trimming took 5 bases from V and 4 from J, leaving 21 bases between them. The CDR3 totals 17 residues. The CDR3 DNA is TGTGCCAGCAGCCCCTACTCGGGGGGCATTGTATACAATGAGCAGTTCTTC. Protein sequence: CASSPYSGGIVYNEQFF. Drawing the rest from reference TRBV7-9 and TRBJ2-1, the complete variable domain is DTGVSQNPRHKITKRGQNVTFRCDPISEHNRLYWYRQTLGQGPEFLTYFQNEAQLEKSRLLSDRFSAERPKGSFSTLEIQRTEQGDSAMYLCASSPYSGGIVYNEQFFGPGTRLTVL.

The gene calls are TRBV7-2 and TRBJ2-3; TRBD2 matches 9 bases. Germline CDR1 reads SGHTA; CDR2 reads FQGNSA. This CDR3 comprises 19 residues. The trim removed 5 bases at V and 2 bases at J, leaving 17 bases unmatched. DNA of the CDR3: TGTGCCAGCAGCCTGAATCCACAAATGCGACTAGCGGACACAGATACGCAGTATTTT. Its protein is CASSLNPQMRLADTDTQYF.

The chain employs TRBV7-8 and TRBJ2-2, with TRBD2 matching 7 bases. CDR3 length equals 15 residues. Germline V gene lookup returns CDR1 SGHVS and CDR2 FQNEAQ. Trimming took 5 bases from V and 5 from J; bases not matched to a gene: 8. Here the CDR3 reads CASSPREARTGELFF. Here the CDR3 DNA reads TGTGCCAGCAGCCCCCGGGAGGCGAGGACCGGGGAGCTGTTTTTT.

Only a few counts were recorded for this clonotype. This chain links TRBV2 with TRBJ1-2; D ambiguous. V was cut by 1 base and J by 8 bases, with 8 bases left in between. The CDR3 consists of 12 residues. Germline V gene sequence: CDR1 SNHLY, CDR2 FYNNEI. CDR3 DNA: TGTGCCAGCAGTGAAGGAGGGAACGGCTACACCTTC. Its protein is CASSEGGNGYTF.

This chain joins TRBV2 and TRBJ1-4; D is unresolved. Trimming removed 6 bases at V and 0 bases at J, with 11 bases between. Per germline, CDR1 SNHLY and CDR2 FYNNEI. The CDR3 runs to 15 residues. The CDR3, as DNA: TGTGCCAGCAGAACCGGTCGTGCAACTAATGAAAAACTGTTTTTT. As protein: CASRTGRATNEKLFF.

V gene TRBV13 combines with J gene TRBJ2-3; 9 bases agree with TRBD2. The length of the CDR3 is 16 residues. Germline trimming cut 1 base from V and 5 bases from J; bases unmatched to any gene: 7. CDR1 and CDR2 (germline): PRHDT, FYEKMQ (reference sequence). In nucleotides, the CDR3 is TGTGCCAGCAGCTTAGCGGCGGGAGGGTATGAAGATACGCAGTATTTT. This gives the protein CASSLAAGGYEDTQYF.

This clonotype was counted only a few times. The chain recombines TRBV3-1 with TRBJ2-7; D uncertain. Trimming cost V 4 bases and J 3 bases, with 16 bases left between them. Germline CDR1 reads LGHDT; CDR2 reads YNNKEL (reference sequence). This CDR3 has 15 amino acids. CDR3 DNA sequence: TGTGCCAGCAGCCGACCCTACGGACCTCACTACGAGCAGTACTTC. Encoded protein: CASSRPYGPHYEQYF.

This clonotype was observed a few times. V is TRBV27 and J is TRBJ2-7, with D unresolved. This CDR3 has 13 amino acids. Germline values: CDR1 MNHEY, CDR2 SMNVEV (reference sequence). V lost 3 bases and J lost 0, with 6 bases in between. The CDR3 region has the DNA TGTGCCAGCAGTTTCGACCCCTCCTACGAGCAGTACTTC. Amino acid sequence: CASSFDPSYEQYF.

V usage is TRBV7-2 and J usage is TRBJ2-1; the D gene is possibly TRBD1 (6 bases). Between the trimmed V and J ends, which lost 1 base and 0 bases, there was a span of 7 bases. The CDR3 contains 15 residues. Germline V gene data show CDR1 as SGHTA and CDR2 as FQGNSA. DNA of the CDR3: TGTGCCAGCAGCTTAGGGACAGCCTCCTACAATGAGCAGTTCTTC. Protein sequence: CASSLGTASYNEQFF.

The CDR3 DNA is TGTGCCAGCAGCCCGATCCCAGGGTTCAATGAGCAGTTCTTC. The encoded protein is CASSPIPGFNEQFF. The gene calls are TRBV7-2 and TRBJ2-1, with D tentatively TRBD1 (5 bases). The CDR3 length is 14 residues. Trimming stripped 5 bases from V and 6 bases from J, with 14 bases between. CDR1 is SGHTA, CDR2 FQGNSA, per germline.

This clonotype came up many times. V is TRBV6-2 or TRBV6-3 and J is TRBJ2-7; no reliable D call. Germline CDR1 reads MNHEY; CDR2 reads SVGEGT. Trimming took off 6 bases at V and 2 bases at J, with 11 bases between the two ends. CDR3 length equals 13 residues. CDR3 protein: CASSGGFAYEQYF. The CDR3 coding sequence is TGTGCCAGCAGCGGTGGCTTCGCCTACGAGCAGTACTTC.

This clonotype was counted only a few times. V is TRBV27 and J is TRBJ2-2; tentatively, D is TRBD2 (6 bases). Germline CDR1 is MNHEY and CDR2 is SMNVEV (reference sequence). The CDR3 covers 16 residues. The V end lost 5 bases, the J end lost 0 bases, and 13 bases lay between the germline ends. The CDR3 protein is CASSPHGGTNTGELFF. The CDR3 coding sequence is TGTGCCAGCAGTCCCCATGGCGGGACGAACACCGGGGAGCTGTTTTTT.

In this sample, this clonotype turned up many times. The chain carries TRBV28 and TRBJ2-3, with TRBD2 identical over 12 bases. The V segment lost 3 bases and the J segment 2 bases; nucleotides outside the gene matches: 12. Germline assignment: CDR1 MDHEN and CDR2 SYDVKM. CDR3 size: 19 residues. The CDR3 spells CASSFPGTSGPSPTDTQYF. The CDR3 DNA reads as TGTGCCAGCAGTTTTCCCGGGACTAGCGGGCCTTCACCCACAGATACGCAGTATTTT.

The chain joins TRBV4-1 to TRBJ2-7; D uncertain. V was clipped by 5 bases and J by 0 bases, with 11 bases between them. This CDR3 is built from 14 residues. CDR1 and CDR2 (germline): MGHRA, YSYEKL. Here the CDR3 reads CASSYLGDSYEQYF. The CDR3 DNA is TGCGCCAGCAGCTATCTTGGAGACTCCTACGAGCAGTACTTC.

This clonotype was seen a single time. This sequence joins TRBV20-1 and TRBJ1-1; 8 bases are a match to TRBD1. Germline V CDR1 and CDR2: DFQATT, SNEGSKA (reference sequence). This CDR3 comprises 18 residues. The J segment lost 6 bases and the V segment lost 3 bases, leaving 21 bases of the junction unmatched. CDR3 sequence (DNA): TGCAGTGCTAGGCCGTGGAGAGAACAGGGGGAAGGAGGGGCTGAAGCTTTCTTT. Its protein product is CSARPWREQGEGGAEAFF.

V is TRBV9 and J is TRBJ2-2, with D hard to call. Trimming stripped 0 bases from V and 7 bases from J, with 10 bases between. CDR3 length equals 14 residues. Germline V gene lookup returns CDR1 SGDLS and CDR2 YYNGEE. The CDR3 coding sequence is TGTGCCAGCAGCGTAGCTGAGGCCCGCGGGGAGCTGTTTTTT. It encodes CASSVAEARGELFF.

This clonotype was seen a few times. This rearrangement joins TRBV7-9 to TRBJ1-6; 9 positions match TRBD1. Germline V gene lookup returns CDR1 SEHNR and CDR2 FQNEAQ (reference sequence). The J segment lost 10 bases and the V segment lost 1 base, leaving 11 bases of the junction unmatched. This CDR3 region has 17 residues. CDR3 protein: CASSLGPGGTGRSPLHF. The CDR3 DNA follows: TGTGCCAGCAGCTTAGGCCCGGGAGGGACAGGGCGATCACCCCTCCACTTT.

This clonotype has just a few counts. The chain uses TRBV6-2 or TRBV6-3 and TRBJ2-7, with a tentative D call TRBD1 (5 bases). Trimming left V 2 bases short and J 7 bases short, with 12 bases between. Germline V gene sequence: CDR1 MNHEY, CDR2 SVGEGT. This CDR3 has 13 amino acids. CDR3 in amino acids: CASSYVRASEQYF. CDR3 coding DNA: TGTGCCAGCAGTTACGTCAGGGCTTCGGAGCAGTACTTC.